This T cell receptor (beta chain) was documented in a study of blood T cell repertoires in COVID-19. Repertoires were generated with immunoSEQ multiplex PCR, while TCRdb's copy carries only in-frame clones and drops some. The sample carries 200,000 to 250,000 clones, about four fifths recorded once. CDR1 and CDR2 (germline): SGDLS, YYNGEE. This CDR3 has 14 amino acids. V trimming: 0 bases; J trimming: 2 bases; junction bases outside the gene matches: 1. Input material: peripheral blood. The gene calls are TRBV9 and TRBJ2-7, with 8 bases fitting TRBD1. The clonotype comes from a woman under 30 with acute or convalescent COVID-19. For the CDR3, the DNA is TGTGCCAGCAGCGTAGGGGACAGGCCCTACGAGCAGTACTTC. Its translation: CASSVGDRPYEQYF.